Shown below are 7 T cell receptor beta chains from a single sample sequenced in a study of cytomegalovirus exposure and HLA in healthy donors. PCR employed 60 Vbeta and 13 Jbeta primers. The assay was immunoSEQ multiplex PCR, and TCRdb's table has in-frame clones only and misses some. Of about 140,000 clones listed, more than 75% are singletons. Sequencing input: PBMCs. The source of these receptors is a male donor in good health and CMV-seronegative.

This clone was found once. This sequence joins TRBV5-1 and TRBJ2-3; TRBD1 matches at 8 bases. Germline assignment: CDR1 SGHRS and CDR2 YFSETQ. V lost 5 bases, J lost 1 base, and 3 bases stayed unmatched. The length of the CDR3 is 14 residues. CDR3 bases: TGCGCCAGCAGTATGGACAGGGGCACAGATACGCAGTATTTT. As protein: CASSMDRGTDTQYF.

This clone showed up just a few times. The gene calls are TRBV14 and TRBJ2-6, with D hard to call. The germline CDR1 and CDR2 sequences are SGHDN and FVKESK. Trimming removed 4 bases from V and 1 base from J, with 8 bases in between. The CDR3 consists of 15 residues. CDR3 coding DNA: TGTGCCAGCAGCCTCTTGCAGTCTGGGGCCAACGTCCTGACTTTC. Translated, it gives CASSLLQSGANVLTF.

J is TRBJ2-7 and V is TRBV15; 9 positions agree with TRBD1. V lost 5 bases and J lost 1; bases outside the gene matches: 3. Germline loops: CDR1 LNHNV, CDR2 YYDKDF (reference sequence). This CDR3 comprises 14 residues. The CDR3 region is CATSFGTGSYEQYF. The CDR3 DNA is TGTGCCACCAGCTTCGGGACAGGGTCCTACGAGCAGTACTTC.

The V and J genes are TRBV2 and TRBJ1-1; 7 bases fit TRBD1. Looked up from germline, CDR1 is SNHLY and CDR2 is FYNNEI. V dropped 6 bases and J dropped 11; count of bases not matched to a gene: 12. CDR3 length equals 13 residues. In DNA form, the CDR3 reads TGTGCCAGCAGACAAGACAGGGAACAGCATGCTTTCTTT. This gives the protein CASRQDREQHAFF.

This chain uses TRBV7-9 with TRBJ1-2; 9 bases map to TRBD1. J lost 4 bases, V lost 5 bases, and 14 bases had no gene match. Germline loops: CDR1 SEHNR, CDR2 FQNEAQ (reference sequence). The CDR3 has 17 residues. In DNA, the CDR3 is TGTGCCAGCAGCCCCTACTTAAGCGGACAGGGGACCTATGGCTACACCTTC. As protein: CASSPYLSGQGTYGYTF.

The CDR3 reads CASSIGFGPYEQYF. The CDR3 nucleotides are TGTGCCAGTAGTATAGGATTCGGTCCCTACGAGCAGTACTTC. This chain joins TRBV19 and TRBJ2-7; no firm D call. The V end lost 1 base, the J end lost 2 bases, and 9 bases lay between the germline ends. There are 14 residues in the CDR3. Germline values: CDR1 LNHDA, CDR2 SQIVND (reference sequence). Looking up the rest from reference TRBV19 and TRBJ2-7 gives the full variable domain: DGGITQSPKYLFRKEGQNVTLSCEQNLNHDAMYWYRQDPGQGLRLIYYSQIVNDFQKGDIAEGYSVSREKKESFPLTVTSAQKNPTAFYLCASSIGFGPYEQYFGPGTRLTVT.

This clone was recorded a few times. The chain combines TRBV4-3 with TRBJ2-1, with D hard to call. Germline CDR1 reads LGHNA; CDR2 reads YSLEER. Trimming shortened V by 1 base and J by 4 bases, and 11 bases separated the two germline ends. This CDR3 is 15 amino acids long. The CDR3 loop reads CASSQGSSRYNEQFF. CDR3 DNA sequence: TGCGCCAGCAGCCAAGGATCATCCAGGTACAATGAGCAGTTCTTC.